Listed below are T cell receptor beta chains from one sample, sequenced in a study of cytomegalovirus exposure and HLA in healthy donors. TCRdb keeps only in-frame clones here, not all; method: immunoSEQ multiplex PCR. The sample carries about 160,000 clones, around 72% recorded once. The sequencing sample was made of PBMCs. All receptors derive from a female donor in good health and CMV-seronegative. CDR3s include the opening cysteine and the closing phenylalanine or tryptophan. A D gene is named only where the DNA matches it firmly. Size tells how often a clone was seen (once, few, many) or the class of an expanded clone, and some rows leave it out.

V	size	length	D	J	DNA	CDR3
TRBV7-3	-	15	-	TRBJ1-1	TGTGCCAGCAGCTTAAACCCTCAGGGATACACTGAAGCTTTCTTT	CASSLNPQGYTEAFF
TRBV28	-	15	TRBD2	TRBJ2-7	TGTGCCAGCAGGGCTAGCGGGAGTAGCTCCTACGAGCAGTACTTC	CASRASGSSSYEQYF
TRBV6-4	few	13	-	TRBJ2-3	TGTGCCAGCAGTGACGCAGACTCAGATACGCAGTATTTT	CASSDADSDTQYF
TRBV6-1	-	15	-	TRBJ1-1	TGTGCCAGCAGTGAAACGACACAGGTGAACACTGAAGCTTTCTTT	CASSETTQVNTEAFF
TRBV7-9	-	13	-	TRBJ2-2	TGTGCCAGCAGCCGAGGGCTGGGCGGGGAGCTGTTTTTT	CASSRGLGGELFF
TRBV7-2	-	15	TRBD1	TRBJ1-1	TGTGCCAGCAGCCCTCCCGGGACAGGGGCCACTGAAGCTTTCTTT	CASSPPGTGATEAFF
TRBV11-2	once	15	TRBD1	TRBJ1-1	TGTGCCAGCAGCTCCCGGACAGGCCTCGTCACTGAAGCTTTCTTT	CASSSRTGLVTEAFF
TRBV9	few	17	-	TRBJ1-2	TGTGCCAGCAGCTCCCGGGAGTTCCAGCCTGGGGGGTATGGCTACACCTTC	CASSSREFQPGGYGYTF
TRBV6-5	-	14	-	TRBJ2-2	TGTGCCAGCAGTTACGCGGAACCGGCCGGGGAGCTGTTTTTT	CASSYAEPAGELFF
TRBV4-3	few	18	TRBD1	TRBJ1-1	TGCGCCAGCAGCCAAGAAGCGGGACAGGGGGCTGCGTACACTGAAGCTTTCTTT	CASSQEAGQGAAYTEAFF
TRBV19	-	14	TRBD1	TRBJ2-7	TGTGCCAGTAGTATGCTGGCGACAGGGCTCGAGCAGTACTTC	CASSMLATGLEQYF
TRBV30	-	15	TRBD1	TRBJ1-3	TGTGCCTGCGCGCCCCGGACAGGGAACGGAAACACCATATATTTT	CACAPRTGNGNTIYF
TRBV15	-	15	TRBD2	TRBJ2-1	TGTGCCACCAGCATGCCCGGGACTAGCGTTGGTGAGCAGTTCTTC	CATSMPGTSVGEQFF
TRBV29-1	once	16	TRBD2	TRBJ2-2	TGCAGCGTTGGGGGCGTAGCGGGAGTCGACACCGGGGAGCTGTTTTTT	CSVGGVAGVDTGELFF
TRBV5-8	-	16	TRBD1	TRBJ1-1	TGTGCCAGCAGCTTGCATCACAACAGGGGCAACACTGAAGCTTTCTTT	CASSLHHNRGNTEAFF
TRBV12-2	-	20	-	TRBJ2-3	TGTGCAAGTCGCCCCCGCGGGGTCGGGGTAGGGGAGGACACGGCAGATACGCAGTATTTT	CASRPRGVGVGEDTADTQYF
TRBV27	-	18	-	TRBJ1-1	TGTGCCAGCCGACGGACAGACCGACCCTTAGCCATGAACACTGAAGCTTTCTTT	CASRRTDRPLAMNTEAFF
TRBV7-9	-	13	-	TRBJ2-1	TGTGCCAGCACCGTCGACAGGCCCTATGAGCAGTTCTTC	CASTVDRPYEQFF
TRBV4-3	-	15	-	TRBJ2-3	TGCGCCAGCAGCCAAGATAGGGGGGGGAGGGATACGCAGTATTTT	CASSQDRGGRDTQYF
TRBV29-1	-	12	-	TRBJ1-1	TGCAGCGTTGAACGGGGGTACACTGAAGCTTTCTTT	CSVERGYTEAFF
TRBV5-1	-	16	-	TRBJ2-6	TGCGCCAGCAGCGAGGGCCCCTCGAGTGGGGCCAACGTCCTGACTTTC	CASSEGPSSGANVLTF
TRBV30	-	14	-	TRBJ1-4	TGTGCCTGCCTCCCAGGGACAACTAATGAAAAACTGTTTTTT	CACLPGTTNEKLFF
TRBV11-2	-	16	TRBD1	TRBJ2-7	TGTGCCAGCAGCTTAGGGCGAAGGGGACAGCTCTACGAGCAGTACTTC	CASSLGRRGQLYEQYF
TRBV18	-	15	-	TRBJ2-3	TGTGCCAGCTCATCCTTCGGACAGACAACAGATACGCAGTATTTT	CASSSFGQTTDTQYF
TRBV11-2	-	14	TRBD1	TRBJ2-7	TGTGCCAGCCTACCGGGACAGGGGTCCTACGAGCAGTACTTC	CASLPGQGSYEQYF
TRBV30	few	15	TRBD1	TRBJ1-5	TGTGCCTGGAGTAAGAGGACAGGGGGCTATCAGCCCCAGCATTTT	CAWSKRTGGYQPQHF